Each of the 10 T cell receptor beta chains below was sequenced from the same sample in a study of spatial heterogeneity in lung cancer. Time point indicated: sample taken at primary tumor resection. Whole RNA, which was extracted from tumor, nontumor lung tissue or frozen PBMC, was sequenced without any cell sorting. TCRdb ran MiXCR on the 5' RACE reads and lists one entry per CDR3 protein. This sample has over 10,000 distinct CDR3 sequences, with roughly 15% found just once. The material was PBMCs, obtained at surgery. Receptor source: a male donor with early-stage non-small cell lung cancer.

This clonotype has a count of ten or more. This chain links TRBV28 with TRBJ1-5, with D possibly being TRBD1 (6 bases). Looked up from germline, CDR1 is MDHEN and CDR2 is SYDVKM. V dropped 2 bases and J dropped 5 bases, with 10 bases sitting between them. This CDR3 contains 14 residues. This CDR3 reads CASSLGQGHQPQHF. In nucleotides, the CDR3 is TGTGCCAGCAGTTTAGGGCAGGGGCATCAGCCCCAGCATTTT.

This clonotype was detected many times. The genes are TRBV6-2 or TRBV6-3 and TRBJ2-1; TRBD1 is a possible D gene (6 bases). CDR3 length: 13 amino acids. Germline CDR1 reads MNHEY; CDR2 reads SVGEGT. Trimming shortened V by 2 bases and J by 5 bases, and 7 bases separated the two germline ends. CDR3 nucleotides: TGTGCCAGCAGTTACGGACAGAACAATGAGCAGTTCTTC. This translates into CASSYGQNNEQFF.

This clonotype was seen many times. This chain uses TRBV15 with TRBJ2-7; tentative D call: TRBD2 (6 bases). Between the trimmed V and J ends, which lost 0 bases and 1 base, there was a span of 16 bases. Germline values: CDR1 LNHNV, CDR2 YYDKDF (reference sequence). This CDR3 has 17 amino acids. CDR3 amino acids: CATSRDGAGTASYEQYF. The CDR3 DNA sequence: TGTGCCACCAGCAGAGATGGCGCCGGGACTGCATCCTACGAGCAGTACTTC.

This clonotype came up a few times. This chain uses TRBV29-1 with TRBJ1-2; D is unclear. Germline V gives CDR1 SQVTM, CDR2 ANQGSEA. V was clipped by 3 bases and J by 3 bases, with 8 bases between them. The CDR3 runs to 12 residues. The CDR3 loop reads CSVERFDYGYTF. The CDR3 nucleotides are TGCAGCGTTGAGCGTTTCGACTATGGCTACACCTTC.

This sequence joins TRBV5-1 and TRBJ2-3; D gene uncertain. The CDR3 is made up of 12 amino acids. Trimming shortened V by 1 base and J by 3 bases, and 3 bases separated the two germline ends. CDR1 and CDR2 from the germline V gene are SGHRS and YFSETQ. As DNA, the CDR3 is TGCGCCAGCAGCTTGTCAACAGATACGCAGTATTTT. Protein: CASSLSTDTQYF.

This chain joins TRBV29-1 and TRBJ2-1; D may be TRBD1 (5 bases). In germline, CDR1 is SQVTM, CDR2 ANQGSEA. Trimming removed 6 bases from V and 8 bases from J, with 20 bases in between. The CDR3 is 14 amino acids. CDR3 in DNA: TGCAGCGTCTCCCCTGGGGCCTCTCCCCATGAGCAGTTCTTC. Its translation is CSVSPGASPHEQFF.

The genes are TRBV5-1 and TRBJ2-7, with a weak D call TRBD1 (5 bases). The V gene's germline CDR1 is SGHRS and CDR2 YFSETQ. V was pared by 4 bases and J by 5 bases, with 13 bases between. CDR3 size: 13 residues. DNA for the CDR3: TGCGCCAGCAGCCTAGACGGACAAGACGAGCAGTACTTC. It encodes CASSLDGQDEQYF.

This clonotype was picked up a small number of times. The V and J genes are TRBV6-5 and TRBJ2-1, with TRBD1 identical over 9 bases. Germline lookup yields CDR1 MNHEY and CDR2 SVGAGI. This CDR3 contains 13 residues. V shed 5 bases and J 7 bases; nucleotides not matched to a gene: 3. As DNA, the CDR3 is TGTGCCAGCAGTCAACAGGGGGCAAATGAGCAGTTCTTC. Residues: CASSQQGANEQFF.

This clonotype has only a few counts. The CDR3 DNA reads as TGCGCCAGCAGCCAAGATGGAGAGGGCTGGCCCGGGGAGCTGTTTTTT. Translation: CASSQDGEGWPGELFF. V gene TRBV4-3 combines with J gene TRBJ2-2, with D possibly TRBD2 on 5 matching bases. V lost 0 bases and J 6 bases, leaving 14 bases between the germline ends. The CDR3 totals 16 residues. Germline loops: CDR1 LGHNA, CDR2 YSLEER.

This chain links TRBV7-6 with TRBJ1-1, with D uncertain. V was cut by 5 bases and J by 0 bases, with 7 bases left in between. The CDR3 length is 13 residues. In germline, CDR1 is SGHVS, CDR2 FNYEAQ. This CDR3 reads CASSADLNTEAFF. For the CDR3, the DNA is TGTGCCAGCAGCGCCGACCTGAACACTGAAGCTTTCTTT. Full variable domain (outside the CDR3, taken from reference TRBV7-6 and TRBJ1-1): GAGVSQSPRYKVTKRGQDVALRCDPISGHVSLYWYRQALGQGPEFLTYFNYEAQQDKSGLPNDRFSAERPEGSISTLTIQRTEQRDSAMYRCASSADLNTEAFFGQGTRLTVV.